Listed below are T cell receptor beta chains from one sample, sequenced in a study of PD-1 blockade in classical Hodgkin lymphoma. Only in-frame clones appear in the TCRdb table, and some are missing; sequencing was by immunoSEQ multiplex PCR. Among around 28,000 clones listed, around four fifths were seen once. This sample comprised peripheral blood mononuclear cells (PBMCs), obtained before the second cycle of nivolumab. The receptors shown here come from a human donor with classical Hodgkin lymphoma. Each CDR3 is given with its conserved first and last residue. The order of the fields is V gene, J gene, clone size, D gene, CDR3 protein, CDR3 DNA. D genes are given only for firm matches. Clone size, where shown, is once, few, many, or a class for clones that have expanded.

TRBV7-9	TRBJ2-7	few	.	CASSSTGLEQYF	TGTGCCAGCAGCTCTACAGGGCTCGAGCAGTACTTC
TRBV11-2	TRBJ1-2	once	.	CASSHGQDYGYTF	TGTGCCAGCAGCCATGGACAAGACTATGGCTACACCTTC
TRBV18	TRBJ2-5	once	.	CASAPGTPGETQYF	TGTGCCAGCGCTCCCGGGACACCCGGAGAGACCCAGTACTTC
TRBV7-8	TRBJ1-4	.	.	CASSSNPGGHFEKLFF	TGTGCCAGCAGCTCCAACCCCGGGGGTCACTTTGAAAAACTGTTTTTT
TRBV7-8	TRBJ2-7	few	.	CASSHYRDLDYEQYF	TGTGCCAGCAGCCACTACCGGGACTTAGACTACGAGCAGTACTTC
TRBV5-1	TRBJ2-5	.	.	CASSLLTTFQETQYF	TGCGCCAGCAGCTTGCTAACTACCTTTCAAGAGACCCAGTACTTC
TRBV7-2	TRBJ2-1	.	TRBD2	CASSSGTSGAGEQFF	TGTGCCAGCAGCTCCGGGACTAGCGGGGCGGGTGAGCAGTTCTTC
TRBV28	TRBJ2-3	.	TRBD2	CATVPPASGNTDTQYF	TGTGCCACCGTTCCCCCGGCTAGCGGGAACACAGATACGCAGTATTTT
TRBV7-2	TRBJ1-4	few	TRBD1	CASNPGQGYEKLFF	TGTGCCAGCAACCCGGGACAGGGTTATGAAAAACTGTTTTTT
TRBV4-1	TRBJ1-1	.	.	CASSQRGNTEAFF	TGCGCCAGCAGCCAAAGGGGGAACACTGAAGCTTTCTTT
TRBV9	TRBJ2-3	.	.	CASSVKGLLSTDTQYF	TGTGCCAGCAGCGTGAAGGGACTCCTTTCCACAGATACGCAGTATTTT
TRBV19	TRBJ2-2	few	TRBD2	CASSIRTSETYTGELFF	TGTGCCAGTAGTATAAGGACTAGCGAAACGTACACCGGGGAGCTGTTTTTT
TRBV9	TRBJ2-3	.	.	CASSVRTGTSTDTQYF	TGTGCCAGCAGCGTAAGAACTGGGACTAGCACAGATACGCAGTATTTT
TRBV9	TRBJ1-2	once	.	CASSVSGDGYTF	TGTGCCAGCAGCGTATCAGGGGATGGCTACACCTTC
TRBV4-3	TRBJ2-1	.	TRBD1	CASSQDLQGAYNEQFF	TGCGCCAGCAGCCAAGATTTGCAGGGGGCCTACAATGAGCAGTTCTTC